This is a list of T cell receptor beta chains from one sample in a study of T cell responses to AZD1222 COVID-19 vaccine. Measured with immunoSEQ multiplex PCR; TCRdb has only the in-frame clones, and not every one. The sample holds fewer than 120,000 clones, roughly 92% seen once. The sequenced sample was peripheral blood, obtained on day 0 of AZD1222 vaccination. The receptors come from an adult in good health. CDR3s include the opening cysteine and the closing phenylalanine or tryptophan. D genes are given only for firm matches. Where a row states a size, it is once, few, many or the class of an expanded clone; other rows omit it.

d_gene: TRBD1; abundance: once; j_gene: TRBJ1-2; v_gene: TRBV28; CDR3aa: CASTLDRINYGYTF; CDR3nt: TGTGCCAGCACCCTGGACAGGATTAACTATGGCTACACCTTC
d_gene: NA; abundance: NA; j_gene: TRBJ1-6; v_gene: TRBV2; CDR3aa: CASSSPTRQPYNSPLHF; CDR3nt: TGTGCCAGCAGTTCCCCAACCCGACAGCCCTATAATTCACCCCTCCACTTT
d_gene: TRBD1; abundance: NA; j_gene: TRBJ1-2; v_gene: TRBV29-1; CDR3aa: CSVDGQGVGGYTF; CDR3nt: TGCAGCGTTGATGGGCAGGGGGTAGGTGGCTACACCTTC
d_gene: NA; abundance: NA; j_gene: TRBJ1-2; v_gene: TRBV5-5; CDR3aa: CASSLGPTEMYYGYTF; CDR3nt: TGTGCCAGCAGCTTGGGGCCGACAGAGATGTACTATGGCTACACCTTC
d_gene: TRBD1; abundance: NA; j_gene: TRBJ2-7; v_gene: TRBV19; CDR3aa: CASSIDNRGPSYEQYF; CDR3nt: TGTGCCAGTAGTATAGACAACAGGGGTCCCTCTTACGAGCAGTACTTC
d_gene: NA; abundance: NA; j_gene: TRBJ2-2; v_gene: TRBV5-1; CDR3aa: CASSLGAGELFF; CDR3nt: TGCGCCAGCAGCTTGGGCGCCGGGGAGCTGTTTTTT
d_gene: NA; abundance: NA; j_gene: TRBJ1-6; v_gene: TRBV28; CDR3aa: CASSLPRSPLHF; CDR3nt: TGTGCCAGCAGTCTTCCCCGGTCACCCCTCCACTTT
d_gene: TRBD1; abundance: NA; j_gene: TRBJ1-1; v_gene: TRBV28; CDR3aa: CASSPGQGLSEAFF; CDR3nt: TGTGCCAGCAGTCCGGGACAGGGGTTGTCTGAAGCTTTCTTT
d_gene: NA; abundance: NA; j_gene: TRBJ1-4; v_gene: TRBV5-1; CDR3aa: CASSLEGAATNEKLFF; CDR3nt: TGCGCCAGCAGCTTGGAAGGAGCGGCAACTAATGAAAAACTGTTTTTT
d_gene: TRBD2; abundance: NA; j_gene: TRBJ2-7; v_gene: TRBV6-5; CDR3aa: CASTRGYEQYF; CDR3nt: TGTGCCAGCACGCGGGGGTACGAGCAGTACTTC
d_gene: NA; abundance: NA; j_gene: TRBJ2-7; v_gene: TRBV4-1; CDR3aa: CASSQDRSYEQYF; CDR3nt: TGCGCCAGCAGCCAAGATCGTTCCTACGAGCAGTACTTC
d_gene: TRBD1; abundance: NA; j_gene: TRBJ1-1; v_gene: TRBV5-1; CDR3aa: CASSLGGQGNTEAFF; CDR3nt: TGCGCCAGCAGCTTGGGGGGACAGGGGAACACTGAAGCTTTCTTT
d_gene: NA; abundance: NA; j_gene: TRBJ1-2; v_gene: TRBV27; CDR3aa: CASFNYGYTF; CDR3nt: TGTGCCAGCTTCAACTATGGCTACACCTTC